What follows are 32 T cell receptor beta chains derived from one specimen sequenced in a study of T-cell memory formation after mild COVID-19. TCRdb reanalysed the 5' RACE reads using MiXCR and keeps one entry per CDR3 protein. The repertoire holds approximately 440,000 distinct CDR3 sequences, with 20% as singletons. The sample was PBMCs or a T cell subset sorted from them (not recorded which). These receptors were taken from an adult woman who had mild COVID-19 (a few samples of this study predate the infection). Cell type and time point are not known.

This clonotype was seen only a few times. CDR3 bases: TGTGCCACCAGCAGAGAGGGGAAACTAGTCACAGGTTACGAGCAGTACTTC. It yields the protein CATSREGKLVTGYEQYF. This sequence joins TRBV15 and TRBJ2-7; the D call may be TRBD1 or TRBD2 (5 bases each). Germline-derived CDR1 and CDR2 are LNHNV and YYDKDF (reference sequence). Deletions cut 0 bases from V and 4 bases from J, with 19 bases between. The length of the CDR3 is 17 residues.

The gene calls are TRBV6-6 and TRBJ2-1, with D possibly TRBD1 on 5 matching bases. Per germline, CDR1 MNHNY and CDR2 SVGAGI (reference sequence). V lost 10 bases and J 8 bases, leaving 21 bases between the germline ends. This CDR3 contains 14 residues. The CDR3 DNA sequence: TGTGCCACTTGTTGGCGACAGAGTTCCGATGAGCAGTTCTTC. Amino acids: CATCWRQSSDEQFF.

This clonotype was seen a handful of times. J is TRBJ1-3 and V is TRBV12-3 or TRBV12-4, with a weak D call TRBD1 (6 bases). The CDR3 sequence is 17 residues long. Trimming shortened V by 5 bases and J by 4 bases, and 21 bases separated the two germline ends. This CDR3 reads CASSPILYRADGNTIYF. CDR3 nucleotide sequence: TGTGCCAGCAGTCCCATTCTCTACAGGGCAGACGGAAACACCATATATTTT.

As DNA, the CDR3 is TGTGCCAGCAGTGTAGGCTTAAGGGACCGCCACAATCAGCCCCAGCATTTT. As protein: CASSVGLRDRHNQPQHF. This sequence joins TRBV2 and TRBJ1-5; D might be TRBD1 (5 bases). V lost 4 bases, J lost 3 bases, and 19 bases lay in between. The CDR3 consists of 17 residues. Germline V lookup: CDR1 SNHLY, CDR2 FYNNEI.

The V gene is TRBV5-1, the J gene TRBJ2-1, with a weak D call TRBD1 (6 bases). The CDR3 has 15 amino acids. The germline V gene has CDR1 SGHRS and CDR2 YFSETQ. V lost 3 bases and J 9 bases, leaving 19 bases between the germline ends. CDR3 nucleotides: TGCGCCAGCAGCTCCAATCCTGACAGGACGGCTGAGCAGTTCTTC. Encoded protein: CASSSNPDRTAEQFF.

The chain uses TRBV12-3 or TRBV12-4 and TRBJ1-1; 7 nucleotides align to TRBD1. With 5 bases clipped from V and 8 bases from J, the junction kept 5 bases outside the gene matches. CDR3 length equals 12 residues. The CDR3 DNA sequence: TGTGCCAGCAGTGAGGGGACAGTCGAAGCTTTCTTT. Residues: CASSEGTVEAFF.

This chain joins TRBV6-6 and TRBJ2-6; 7 bases fit TRBD2. With 7 bases clipped from V and 2 bases from J, the junction kept 5 bases outside the gene matches. The CDR3 consists of 15 residues. Germline CDR1 reads MNHNY; CDR2 reads SVGAGI (reference sequence). CDR3 region: CASTQGGAGANVLTF. For the CDR3, the DNA is TGTGCCAGCACTCAGGGAGGGGCTGGGGCCAACGTCCTGACTTTC.

In nucleotides, the CDR3 is TGTGCCAGCAGCTCCGGGGAGTTTGGTCAGGGGATATATGGCTACACCTTC. Translation gives CASSSGEFGQGIYGYTF. The V gene is TRBV7-9, the J gene TRBJ1-2; possibly TRBD1 for D (6 bases). The CDR3 length is 17 residues. V was shortened by 4 bases and J by 5 bases, with 23 bases between the two germline ends. The germline gives CDR1 SEHNR, CDR2 FQNEAQ (reference sequence).

Remarks on this clonotype: Compared with germline, one end of the junction differs, possibly owing to a read error. The rearrangement uses TRBV7-7 and TRBJ2-1; 7 bases agree with TRBD1. Germline-derived CDR1 and CDR2 are SSHAT and FNYEAQ (reference sequence). This CDR3 region has 15 residues. The CDR3 coding sequence is TGTGCTAGCAGCTTAAACCTGGGACAGCCGAATGAGCAGTTCTTC. Translation gives CASSLNLGQPNEQFF.

This chain joins TRBV6-1 and TRBJ2-4, with TRBD1 identical over 9 bases. V trimming: 4 bases; J trimming: 6 bases; junction bases outside the gene matches: 16. Germline values: CDR1 MNHNS, CDR2 SASEGT. The CDR3 loop spans 18 amino acids. CDR3 sequence: CASSATHGGTGLLNIQYF. In DNA, the CDR3 is TGTGCCAGCAGTGCCACCCACGGCGGGACAGGGCTTCTAAACATTCAGTACTTC.

The chain joins TRBV25-1 to TRBJ2-7, with 10 positions matching TRBD1. V trimming: 5 bases; J trimming: 3 bases; junction bases outside the gene matches: 7. This CDR3 is built from 15 residues. CDR1 is MGHDK and CDR2 is SYGVNS in the germline V gene. In DNA form, the CDR3 reads TGTGCCAGCAGTCCCCTGACAGGGGGCTTCTACGAGCAGTACTTC. This encodes CASSPLTGGFYEQYF.

A few counts support this clonotype. This sequence joins TRBV20-1 and TRBJ2-3; D is possibly TRBD2 (5 bases). In germline, CDR1 is DFQATT, CDR2 SNEGSKA (reference sequence). Trimming removed 4 bases at V and 0 bases at J, with 17 bases between. CDR3 length: 16 residues. For the CDR3, the DNA is TGCAGTGCTACCAGCGGCCTAGCTCTCAGCACAGATACGCAGTATTTT. Its translation: CSATSGLALSTDTQYF.

The table lists this clonotype with a few counts. This chain links TRBV14 with TRBJ2-2; TRBD1 aligns across 8 bases. The CDR3 is 16 amino acids. The trim removed 4 bases at V and 6 bases at J, leaving 10 bases unmatched. CDR1 SGHDN and CDR2 FVKESK come from the germline V gene. This CDR3 reads CASSPIGQGGPGELFF. CDR3 DNA: TGTGCCAGCAGCCCGATTGGACAGGGAGGCCCCGGGGAGCTGTTTTTT.

The V call is TRBV6-6, the J call TRBJ2-5; no firm D call. The CDR3 is made up of 16 amino acids. The V gene lost 2 bases and the J gene lost 5 bases, with 18 bases spanning the gap. Germline V gene data show CDR1 as MNHNY and CDR2 as SVGAGI (reference sequence). CDR3 in DNA: TGTGCCAGCAGTTACGGGCAGGCCCTTGGAAGGGAGACCCAGTACTTC. The encoded protein is CASSYGQALGRETQYF.

The table lists this clonotype with a few counts. This may be a read error: a much more frequent sequence differs by one nucleotide. The V gene is TRBV7-6, the J gene TRBJ1-1; D ambiguous. The V end was cut by 1 base, the J end by 4 bases, with 7 bases between. The CDR3 runs 13 residues. Germline CDR1 SGHVS, CDR2 FNYEAQ. CDR3 sequence reads: CASSLGVSTEAFF. The CDR3 coding sequence is TGTGCCAGCAGCTTAGGGGTGAGCACTGAAGCTTTCTTT.

This clonotype was found a few times. This chain uses TRBV6-1 with TRBJ1-5; no firm D call. CDR1 is MNHNS, CDR2 SASEGT, per germline. CDR3 size: 15 residues. Trimming shortened V by 2 bases and J by 1 base, and 9 bases separated the two germline ends. CDR3 sequence (DNA): TGTGCCAGCAGTGAAAGCCAGCTAAGCAATCAGCCCCAGCATTTT. This encodes CASSESQLSNQPQHF.

With regard to this clonotype: At one end the junction does not follow the germline gene, possibly because of a read error. This chain joins TRBV30 and TRBJ1-3; a possible D gene is TRBD1 (6 bases). There are 18 residues in the CDR3. Germline CDR1 reads GTSNPN; CDR2 reads SVGIG (reference sequence). CDR3 sequence reads: CAWSSGTSWMSSGNTIYF. The CDR3 DNA follows: TGTGCCTGGAGTTCCGGGACATCTTGGATGAGCTCTGGAAACACAATATATTTT.

The chain combines TRBV5-1 with TRBJ2-7, with D perhaps matching TRBD2 (6 bases). Deletions cut 4 bases from V and 0 bases from J, with 20 bases between. This CDR3 comprises 17 residues. Germline V lookup: CDR1 SGHRS, CDR2 YFSETQ. The CDR3 loop is CASSPRQVDGSSYEQYF. CDR3 nucleotide sequence: TGCGCCAGCAGCCCCAGGCAGGTGGACGGGAGCTCCTACGAGCAGTACTTC.

The CDR3 DNA sequence: TGTGCCAGCAGCTTAGAGGACAGGGGAGGTGAAAAACTGTTTTTT. This translates into CASSLEDRGGEKLFF. V is TRBV7-9 and J is TRBJ1-4, with 9 bases lining up with TRBD1. This CDR3 contains 15 residues. V was clipped by 1 base and J by 7 bases; unmatched bases: 4. CDR1 and CDR2 (germline): SEHNR, FQNEAQ (reference sequence).

The rearrangement uses TRBV28 and TRBJ2-3; D gene uncertain. Trimming took off 8 bases at V and 2 bases at J, with 14 bases between the two ends. Per germline, CDR1 MDHEN and CDR2 SYDVKM. This CDR3 spans 14 amino acids. The CDR3 nucleotides read TGTGCCAGCTTTTACCAAAACCCCACAGATACGCAGTATTTT. As protein: CASFYQNPTDTQYF.

This chain connects TRBV28 to TRBJ2-1, with D hard to call. V was cut by 5 bases and J by 8 bases, with 16 bases left in between. Germline lookup yields CDR1 MDHEN and CDR2 SYDVKM. The CDR3 runs 14 residues. CDR3 sequence: CASSTLFGVYEQFF. The CDR3 DNA reads TGTGCCAGCAGTACCCTTTTCGGCGTTTATGAGCAGTTCTTC. The entire variable domain, with the rest obtained from reference TRBV28 and TRBJ2-1, is as follows: DVKVTQSSRYLVKRTGEKVFLECVQDMDHENMFWYRQDPGLGLRLIYFSYDVKMKEKGDIPEGYSVSREKKERFSLILESASTNQTSMYLCASSTLFGVYEQFFGPGTRLTVL.

This clonotype has only a few counts. The rearrangement joins TRBV3-1 to TRBJ1-1, with 11 nucleotides matching TRBD1. J lost 6 bases, V lost 3 bases, and 3 bases had no gene match. CDR3 length: 14 residues. CDR1 is LGHDT, CDR2 YNNKEL, per germline (reference sequence). CDR3 in DNA: TGTGCCAGCAGCCACGGACAGGGGGCCCCTGAAGCTTTCTTT. Translation: CASSHGQGAPEAFF.

The V and J genes are TRBV7-3 and TRBJ2-1, with 7 bases that match TRBD2. The CDR3 sequence is 15 residues long. CDR1 and CDR2 from the germline V gene are SGHTA and FQGTGA. Trimming took 2 bases from V and 6 from J; bases not matched to a gene: 7. The DNA for the CDR3 is TGTGCCAGCAGCTTACTCGGCGGGAGCGGCAATGAGCAGTTCTTC. This codes for CASSLLGGSGNEQFF.

The gene calls are TRBV12-3 or TRBV12-4 and TRBJ2-5; 8 bases line up with TRBD1. CDR3 length: 13 residues. V shed 5 bases, J shed 2 bases, and the junction held 1 base outside the gene matches. In nucleotides, the CDR3 is TGTGCCAGCAGTCGACAGGGGCAAGAGACCCAGTACTTC. Its protein is CASSRQGQETQYF.

This chain joins TRBV5-1 and TRBJ2-1; TRBD2 matches 9 bases. The CDR3 runs to 15 residues. V shed 4 bases and J 3 bases; nucleotides not matched to a gene: 5. Per the germline V gene, CDR1 is SGHRS and CDR2 is YFSETQ. The CDR3 loop reads CASSQTSGYYNEQFF. The CDR3 bases are TGCGCCAGCAGCCAGACTAGCGGATACTACAATGAGCAGTTCTTC. Filled out from reference TRBV5-1 and TRBJ2-1, the complete variable domain reads KAGVTQTPRYLIKTRGQQVTLSCSPISGHRSVSWYQQTPGQGLQFLFEYFSETQRNKGNFPGRFSGRQFSNSRSEMNVSTLELGDSALYLCASSQTSGYYNEQFFGPGTRLTVL.

The chain links TRBV30 to TRBJ2-1; unclear D gene. This CDR3 spans 13 amino acids. V was trimmed by 0 bases and J by 9 bases, leaving 12 bases between them. Per germline, CDR1 GTSNPN and CDR2 SVGIG (reference sequence). The CDR3 loop reads CAWSVPPMSEQFF. CDR3 bases: TGTGCCTGGAGTGTACCCCCCATGAGTGAGCAGTTCTTC.

The chain uses TRBV4-1 and TRBJ1-1, with no clear D. Trimming stripped 0 bases from V and 11 bases from J, with 1 base between. Germline CDR1 is MGHRA and CDR2 is YSYEKL. CDR3 length: 9 residues. The CDR3 loop is CASSQEAFF. CDR3 sequence (DNA): TGCGCCAGCAGCCAAGAGGCTTTCTTT.

A few counts support this clonotype. The gene calls are TRBV30 and TRBJ2-7; perhaps TRBD2 as D (6 bases). V was cut by 3 bases and J by 0 bases, with 12 bases left in between. This CDR3 region has 14 residues. CDR1 and CDR2 from the germline V gene are GTSNPN and SVGIG (reference sequence). The CDR3 loop reads CAWSIGGTSYEQYF. CDR3 sequence (DNA): TGTGCCTGGAGCATCGGCGGGACCTCCTACGAGCAGTACTTC.

The genes are TRBV27 and TRBJ2-5; no definite D call. There are 16 residues in the CDR3. Germline V CDR1 and CDR2: MNHEY, SMNVEV (reference sequence). The V gene lost 4 bases and the J gene lost 4 bases, with 19 bases spanning the gap. In nucleotides, the CDR3 is TGTGCCAGCAGTTCTGGTGCTAATCCCGCTCGAGAGACCCAGTACTTC. Its protein is CASSSGANPARETQYF.

This clonotype was seen repeatedly, ten times or more. This chain uses TRBV7-9 with TRBJ2-3; TRBD2 is a possible D gene (6 bases). Germline V gives CDR1 SEHNR, CDR2 FQNEAQ (reference sequence). The CDR3 length is 18 residues. With 1 base removed from V and 2 bases from J, the gap between germline ends came to 19 bases. CDR3 coding DNA: TGTGCCAGCAGCTTAGTGGCCGGCGGGGTCTTCCTCACAGATACGCAGTATTTT. Translation gives CASSLVAGGVFLTDTQYF.

The gene calls are TRBV20-1 and TRBJ2-1, with D perhaps matching TRBD2 (6 bases). Germline lookup yields CDR1 DFQATT and CDR2 SNEGSKA (reference sequence). The CDR3 runs to 13 residues. V shed 3 bases and J shed 9 bases, with 15 bases lying between them. CDR3 in DNA: TGCAGTGCTAGGTCGGGAGTAGAGGGTGAGCAGTTCTTC. Its translation is CSARSGVEGEQFF.

This clonotype has a handful of counts. This chain uses TRBV2 with TRBJ2-1; the D gene is possibly TRBD2 (5 bases). The CDR3 totals 13 residues. Germline CDR1 and CDR2: SNHLY and FYNNEI. Trimming left V 1 base short and J 14 bases short, with 15 bases between. The DNA of the CDR3 is TGTGCCAGCAGTGAAGGGTCATACGAGAGGGAGTTCTTC. This codes for CASSEGSYEREFF.